The source of this TCR beta chain is a study of cytomegalovirus exposure and HLA in healthy donors (dated by TCRdb to 2016 to 2017). Some background on the complete study: An earlier analysis of about 560 of the donors reported approximately 300 Gb of sequence data and 95 million to 130 million unique TCR beta sequences obtained from about 170 million T cells. An early release that covered fewer than 800 HLA-typed donors contained about 300 gigabases of sequencing data and about 84 million unique TCR sequences. Among the roughly 400 genotyped donors, 81% belonged to the genetic ancestry cluster associated with self-reported Caucasian donors. The study was designed to test whether signatures of past pathogen exposure could be identified by cataloging public T cell receptors. Using immunosequencing, the study profiled T cell repertoires from around 670 subjects and related those repertoires to cytomegalovirus serostatus. Besides the first cohort of approximately 670 subjects, a separate validation cohort made up of roughly 120 different subjects was used. The study combined high-throughput TCR immunosequencing, statistical association of individual TCRs with disease status, and machine learning to predict cytomegalovirus infection status. To study patterns of TCR occurrence, a later analysis re-analyzed previously published TCR beta repertoires from 666 donors and added high-resolution HLA genotyping. In the later analysis, no new phenotypic data were used to find candidate immune exposures; instead, reliance was placed on TCR beta sequences and their occurrence across donors. In an earlier analysis of a few hundred of the donors, high-throughput TCR beta sequencing was used to judge whether each TCR beta V gene segment behaved as functional or pseudogenic. Donor age, sex, ethnicity and CMV serostatus were collected together with the repertoire data. Genome-wide SNP genotypes for about 60% of the roughly 670 donors were used in a later genetic analysis, which treated that subset as a discovery cohort. Every discovery cohort repertoire had been produced on one sequencing platform. HLA typing included class I and class II loci at four-digit resolution. The number of typed donors differed by locus: roughly 620-640 for A, B, C, DRB1 and DQB1; approximately 520 for DQA1; fewer than 610 for DPA1; and around 450 for DPB1. Roughly 5 DR-DQ haplotypes were handled as single units for association and clustering, since linkage in the cohort was strong. Across 300 to 500 genotyped donors of the cohort, an average of roughly 230,000 unique TCR beta nucleotide sequences per donor were sequenced, and roughly 17% of those sequences were non-productive. Overall study results and their limits: According to a later genetic analysis, donors in an Asian-associated ancestry cluster had fewer N-insertions in productive TCRs than the roughly 670-donor mean. Because counts were too low, seventeen rarely observed V segments, including chromosome 9 orphons, were excluded from the earlier analysis of about 500 of the donors. In a later analysis, most CMV-associated TCR beta chains were found to appear HLA-restricted, with HLA associations seemingly driven largely by CMV exposure. In a later analysis, TCR association rates were found to vary across HLA loci, with the most associated TCRs seen for DRB1 alleles and the fewest for HLA-C alleles. Because some donors lacked HLA typing at each locus, the association tests relied only on the typed subset. In an earlier analysis of 450 to 750 of the donors, most TCR beta V segments appeared in productive rearrangements about 90% or about 30% of the time, broadly matching IMGT annotations. Cytomegalovirus status was reported to be diagnosed by the classifier with high specificity and sensitivity in both the original and validation cohorts. Immune exposure information for the cohort was limited to CMV serostatus. When HLA alleles, especially DR and DQ, strongly co-occurred, TCR associations were difficult to assign to individual alleles. A further reported finding was that TCR beta sequences accurately predicted the HLA-A and HLA-B alleles for most subjects in the first cohort. Specific HLA alleles were associated with 15,000 to 20,000 TCR beta sequences at a false discovery rate of 0.05 in a later analysis. Only TCR beta chains were sequenced in this cohort, and the absence of alpha or paired-chain data limited detectable features. In vitro tests confirmed that a few of the cytomegalovirus-associated TCR beta chains recognize cytomegalovirus antigens. Some IMGT-functional V segments, including TRBV6-2 and TRBV6-3, could not be told apart with the 87-base-pair reads, so those segments were excluded. While some public TCRs were present in many individuals, most TCR sequences turned up only very rarely across donors. In a later analysis, several top co-occurrence clusters were reported to appear linked to parvovirus B19, influenza, CMV and Epstein-Barr virus. A total of some 180 TCR beta chains were listed by the study as associated with cytomegalovirus. Sequencing depth was assumed to be roughly uniform across donors in the presence/absence analyses, though that assumption may not hold. In a later analysis, HLA-associated TCR beta chains showed more clonal expansion and lower generation probabilities than non-associated chains that were equally common. The authors suggested that the approach could potentially be extended to other disease states and immunological phenotypes. In a later genetic analysis, a missense DCLRE1C variant was associated with V-gene and J-gene trimming of TCR beta chains, and the association was replicated in an independent cohort. The sequencing pipeline was judged likely to have produced a cluster of highly shared sequence variants as a technical artifact. Linkage disequilibrium might explain the correlated functional status among segregating V segments, but an unknown experimental factor could not be excluded.

For this clone: No cognate antigen has been identified for it. The sample holds no much larger clone one base away, and base qualities are not on file.

The cohort consisted of 670 or so healthy bone marrow donors. At the time of sampling, all cohort members were nominally healthy, though unrecorded immune exposures were likely present. The donor was CMV seronegative and belonged to the group of 352 seronegative cohort members. A peripheral blood sample was collected from each donor, and TCR beta sequencing was performed on peripheral blood mononuclear cells. The Qiagen DNeasy Blood Extraction Kit was used to extract genomic DNA from the blood cell samples. Libraries were made using the immunoSEQ multiplex PCR assay. For the multiplex PCR, a mixture combining 60 forward primers for TCR Vbeta segments and 13 reverse primers for TCR Jbeta segments was used. The CDR3 region of rearranged TCR beta genes was amplified from genomic DNA by a multiplex PCR assay. Amplified TCR beta libraries were sequenced as 87-base-pair reads on the Illumina HiSeq System. As for the original processing: In a later analysis, 70 million to 95 million unique TCR beta chains were counted across the roughly 610 repertoires, and roughly 11 million of these chains were shared by at least two donors. To remove PCR and sequencing errors, raw reads were error-corrected and collapsed into unique sequences using a nearest-neighbor algorithm that merged closely related sequences. CDR3 sequences were aligned to IMGT reference sequences to assign V, D and J gene segments. For a sequence to be retained, a match of at least six nucleotides was required to both a V gene segment and a J gene segment. Rearrangements were classified as productive when the CDR3 lacked stop codons and remained in frame with V and J, and all other rearrangements were classified as non-productive. Following IMGT convention, CDR3 was defined as the stretch from the second conserved V-encoded cysteine up to the conserved J-encoded phenylalanine. Sequences without an unambiguous match to a single V gene segment were excluded from the earlier analysis of a few hundred of the donors. An earlier analysis of almost 600 of the donors classified V segments as functional when productive rearrangements were above 56.7% and as segregating when the standard deviation between donors was above 5%. A statistical classification framework was developed to diagnose cytomegalovirus status using the catalog of TCR beta chain sequences. A later analysis assigned V and J genes by comparing TCR nucleotide sequences with IMGT/GENE-DB human TR gene sequences. In a later analysis, CDR3 sequences and most-parsimonious VDJ recombination scenarios were assigned using the TCRdist pipeline. In a later analysis, each TCR beta chain was defined by its CDR3 amino acid sequence together with its V-gene family, and reads without a unique V-gene family were excluded. A later analysis removed 550 to 700 highly shared, low-generation-probability nucleotide sequences to deal with suspected cross-contamination and a sequencing artifact. In a later analysis, a clonal expansion index for each public chain was calculated from normalized within-repertoire ranks of inferred template counts. In a later analysis, generation probabilities were computed using a VDJ recombination model fitted to out-of-frame rearrangements, and the results were checked against IGoR. In a later analysis, TCR-TCR, TCR-HLA and TCR-CMV co-occurrence was scored with hypergeometric tests, and a repertoire-size bias correction was applied to TCR pairs. False discovery rates were estimated in a later analysis by permuting HLA or CMV assignments 20 times. In a later analysis, co-occurring TCRs were grouped using DBSCAN, with TCRdist sequence similarity added in when clustering inside HLA-allele-positive subsets. Repertoires with fewer than 30,000 or more than 120,000 public chains, plus five repertoires with anomalous nucleotide sharing, were excluded from co-occurrence clustering. TCRdb obtained this table from immuneACCESS and retained in-frame rearrangements with V and J assigned. These tables miss some clones; where compared with another copy, unresolved V genes account for less than half of the shortfall, and the remainder is unexplained. That table gives V, J and clone size, and the DNA gave D and trimming. The sample table holds approximately 90,000 clones, of which 75% were seen once. 2% to 2.5% of the sample is taken by the ten largest.

Trimming removed 4 bases from V and 6 bases from J; the gene matches leave 7 bases unexplained. Including cysteine and phenylalanine, the CDR3 has 16 amino acids. Only the CDR3 portion is preserved as DNA: 48 bases, with reading frame beginning at the first base. The germline V gene (reference sequence) provides CDR1 PRHDT and CDR2 FYEKMQ. The rearrangement joined TRBV13 to TRBJ2-3, with 13 bases in between that match TRBD2. Source material: PBMCs. The source is a man aged 40-49 years in good health and CMV-seronegative. In nucleotides, the sequence is TGTGCCAGCAGCTCCAGGACTAGCGGGAGTTATGATACGCAGTATTTT. It translates as CASSSRTSGSYDTQYF. This CDR3, with the reference TRBV13 and TRBJ2-3 proteins standing in past its ends, gives the full variable domain AAGVIQSPRHLIKEKRETATLKCYPIPRHDTVYWYQQGPGQDPQFLISFYEKMQSDKGSIPDRFSAQQFSDYHSELNMSSLELGDSALYFCASSSRTSGSYDTQYFGPGTRLTVL.